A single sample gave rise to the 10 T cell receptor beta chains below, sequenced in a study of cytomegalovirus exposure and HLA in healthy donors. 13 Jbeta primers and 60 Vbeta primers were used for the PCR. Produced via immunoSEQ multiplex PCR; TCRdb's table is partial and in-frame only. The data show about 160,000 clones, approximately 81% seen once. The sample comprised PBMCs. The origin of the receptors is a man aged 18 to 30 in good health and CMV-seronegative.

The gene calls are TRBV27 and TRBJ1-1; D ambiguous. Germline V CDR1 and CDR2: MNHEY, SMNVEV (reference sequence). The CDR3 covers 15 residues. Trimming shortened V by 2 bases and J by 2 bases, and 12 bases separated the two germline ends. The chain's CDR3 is CASSLNEYFNTEAFF. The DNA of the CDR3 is TGTGCCAGCAGTTTAAATGAGTACTTTAACACTGAAGCTTTCTTT.

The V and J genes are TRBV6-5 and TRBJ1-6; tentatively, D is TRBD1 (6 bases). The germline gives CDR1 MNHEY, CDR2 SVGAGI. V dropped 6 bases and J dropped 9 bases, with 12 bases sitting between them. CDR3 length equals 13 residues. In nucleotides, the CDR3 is TGTGCCAGCAGCAGTAGGGGGAGTTCACCCCTCCACTTT. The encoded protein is CASSSRGSSPLHF.

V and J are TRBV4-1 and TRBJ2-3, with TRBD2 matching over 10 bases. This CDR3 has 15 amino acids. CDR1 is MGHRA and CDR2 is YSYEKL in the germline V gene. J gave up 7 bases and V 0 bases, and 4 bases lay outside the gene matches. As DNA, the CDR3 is TGCGCCAGCAGCCAAGAAGAAGCGGGAGGGTATACGCAGTATTTT. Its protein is CASSQEEAGGYTQYF.

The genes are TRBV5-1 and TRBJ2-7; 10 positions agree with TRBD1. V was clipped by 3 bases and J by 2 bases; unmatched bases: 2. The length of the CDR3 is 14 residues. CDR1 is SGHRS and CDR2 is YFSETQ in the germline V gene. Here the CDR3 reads CASSWDRGTYEQYF. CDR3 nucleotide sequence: TGCGCCAGCAGCTGGGACAGGGGAACCTACGAGCAGTACTTC.

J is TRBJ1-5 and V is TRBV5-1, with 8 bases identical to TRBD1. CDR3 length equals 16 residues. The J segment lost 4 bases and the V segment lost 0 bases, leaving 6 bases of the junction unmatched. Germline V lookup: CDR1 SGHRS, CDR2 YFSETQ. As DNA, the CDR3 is TGCGCCAGCAGCTTGGAGGGACAGGACTCAAATCAGCCCCAGCATTTT. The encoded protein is CASSLEGQDSNQPQHF.

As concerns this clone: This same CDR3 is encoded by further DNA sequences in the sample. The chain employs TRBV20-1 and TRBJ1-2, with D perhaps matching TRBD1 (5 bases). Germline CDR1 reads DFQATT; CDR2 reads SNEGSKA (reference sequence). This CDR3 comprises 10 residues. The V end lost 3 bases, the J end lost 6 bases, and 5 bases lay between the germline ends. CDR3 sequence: CSASRDGYTF. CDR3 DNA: TGCAGTGCTAGCAGGGATGGCTACACCTTC.

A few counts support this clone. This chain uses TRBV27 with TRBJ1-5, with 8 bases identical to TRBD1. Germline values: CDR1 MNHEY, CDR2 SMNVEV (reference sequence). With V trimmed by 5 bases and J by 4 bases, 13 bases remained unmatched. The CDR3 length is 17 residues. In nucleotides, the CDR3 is TGTGCCAGCAGTCCCAACCAGGGGGCTCGACGTAATCAGCCCCAGCATTTT. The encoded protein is CASSPNQGARRNQPQHF.

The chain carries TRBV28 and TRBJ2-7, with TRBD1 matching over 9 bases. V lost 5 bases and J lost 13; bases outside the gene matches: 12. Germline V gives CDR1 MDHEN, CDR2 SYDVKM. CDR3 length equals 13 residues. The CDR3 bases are TGTGCCAGCAGTCCACGGGACAGGGCGGTCGTCTACTTC. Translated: CASSPRDRAVVYF.

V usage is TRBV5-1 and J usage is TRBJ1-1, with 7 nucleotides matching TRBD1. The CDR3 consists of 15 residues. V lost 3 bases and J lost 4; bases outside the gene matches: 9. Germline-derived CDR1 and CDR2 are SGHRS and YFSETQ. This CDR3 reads CASSSEEGASTEAFF. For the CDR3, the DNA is TGCGCCAGCAGCTCAGAGGAGGGGGCAAGCACTGAAGCTTTCTTT.

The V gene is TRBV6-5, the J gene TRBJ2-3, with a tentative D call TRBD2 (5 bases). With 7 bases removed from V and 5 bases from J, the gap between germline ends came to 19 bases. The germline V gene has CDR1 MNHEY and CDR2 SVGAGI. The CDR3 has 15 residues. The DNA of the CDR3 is TGTGCCAGCACGCCTAGCCGGAGAGTTAAAGATACGCAGTATTTT. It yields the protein CASTPSRRVKDTQYF.